These 25 T cell receptor beta chains were sequenced from one sample in a study of T cell clonotyping in hematopoietic cell transplantation. Measured with immunoSEQ multiplex PCR; TCRdb has only the in-frame clones, and not every one. Of about 17,000 clones listed, around 85% are singletons. The sequences come from PBMCs, collected 100 days after allogeneic stem cell transplant. These receptors were obtained from a male patient between 55 and 70 years old who had an allogeneic stem cell transplant from a related donor, so the T cells may come from the graft donor. Some clones in this sample may be carry-over from other donors' samples.

V usage is TRBV6-5 and J usage is TRBJ1-4; D is possibly TRBD1 (6 bases). The germline V gene has CDR1 MNHEY and CDR2 SVGAGI. The CDR3 has 14 amino acids. With 5 bases removed from V and 0 bases from J, the gap between germline ends came to 7 bases. CDR3 protein: CASSNRATNEKLFF. Here the CDR3 DNA reads TGTGCCAGCAGTAACAGGGCAACTAATGAAAAACTGTTTTTT.

The gene calls are TRBV30 and TRBJ1-1; D not certain. V shed 4 bases and J shed 0 bases, with 6 bases lying between them. From germline, CDR1 is GTSNPN and CDR2 SVGIG (reference sequence). This CDR3 is built from 12 residues. The CDR3: CAWTGMNTEAFF. The CDR3 DNA sequence: TGTGCCTGGACTGGGATGAACACTGAAGCTTTCTTT.

This chain joins TRBV5-4 and TRBJ1-2; unclear D gene. In germline, CDR1 is SGHNT, CDR2 YYREEE (reference sequence). The CDR3 has 13 residues. The ends were cut back, 2 bases at V and 8 bases at J, with 13 bases in the middle. CDR3: CASSFRAGEGYTF. The CDR3, as DNA: TGTGCCAGCAGCTTTCGCGCTGGGGAAGGCTACACCTTC.

The chain has TRBV7-3 and TRBJ2-1; the D gene is possibly TRBD2 (7 bases). Trimming left V 1 base short and J 7 bases short, with 14 bases between. The germline V gene has CDR1 SGHTA and CDR2 FQGTGA. The CDR3 runs 15 residues. The CDR3 is CASSLSGGAVNEQFF. Written as DNA, the CDR3 is TGTGCCAGCAGCTTAAGTGGGGGGGCTGTGAATGAGCAGTTCTTC. The variable domain in full, with the rest retrieved from reference TRBV7-3 and TRBJ2-1, is GAGVSQTPSNKVTEKGKYVELRCDPISGHTALYWYRQSLGQGPEFLIYFQGTGAADDSGLPNDRFFAVRPEGSVSTLKIQRTERGDSAVYLCASSLSGGAVNEQFFGPGTRLTVL.

CDR3 sequence reads: CASSLRGTRGSTDTQYF. The DNA for the CDR3 is TGTGCCAGCAGTTTGAGGGGGACTAGGGGCAGCACAGATACGCAGTATTTT. The chain recombines TRBV25-1 with TRBJ2-3; the match to TRBD2 covers 8 bases. Looked up from germline, CDR1 is MGHDK and CDR2 is SYGVNS. V gave up 5 bases and J gave up 0 bases; unmatched junction bases: 10. The CDR3 runs to 17 residues.

A few counts support this clone. The chain carries TRBV5-1 and TRBJ1-6; unclear D gene. V lost 0 bases and J lost 4, with 14 bases in between. Germline-derived CDR1 and CDR2 are SGHRS and YFSETQ. The CDR3 has 17 amino acids. The CDR3 nucleotides read TGCGCCAGCAGCTTGGATGCGTTGGGCAGTTATAATTCACCCCTCCACTTT. Amino acids: CASSLDALGSYNSPLHF. The full variable domain, completed using reference TRBV5-1 and TRBJ1-6, is KAGVTQTPRYLIKTRGQQVTLSCSPISGHRSVSWYQQTPGQGLQFLFEYFSETQRNKGNFPGRFSGRQFSNSRSEMNVSTLELGDSALYLCASSLDALGSYNSPLHFGNGTRLTVT.

This clone occurred a few times. V gene TRBV9 combines with J gene TRBJ1-5, with 7 bases fitting TRBD1. This CDR3 has 13 amino acids. Losses at the gene ends were 4 bases for V and 4 bases for J; bases not matched to a gene: 2. The germline V gene has CDR1 SGDLS and CDR2 YYNGEE. CDR3 bases: TGTGCCAGCAGCAGGGACAGTAATCAGCCCCAGCATTTT. The encoded protein is CASSRDSNQPQHF.

The chain joins TRBV9 to TRBJ2-5, with 11 bases fitting TRBD2. Looked up from germline, CDR1 is SGDLS and CDR2 is YYNGEE. With 0 bases clipped from V and 4 bases from J, the junction kept 11 bases outside the gene matches. There are 18 residues in the CDR3. The CDR3 DNA is TGTGCCAGCAGCGTAGGTCTAGCGGGGGGCGGCGGAGGAGAGACCCAGTACTTC. Its translation: CASSVGLAGGGGGETQYF.

The V gene is TRBV18, the J gene TRBJ1-2; TRBD1 is a possible D gene (5 bases). Germline CDR1 reads KGHSH; CDR2 reads LQKENI. The CDR3 has 14 amino acids. The V and J ends lost 1 base and 3 bases respectively, with 9 bases between them. The CDR3 sequence is CASSPLQGDYGYTF. The DNA of the CDR3 is TGTGCCAGCTCACCACTTCAGGGAGACTATGGCTACACCTTC. The full variable domain, completed using reference TRBV18 and TRBJ1-2, is NAGVMQNPRHLVRRRGQEARLRCSPMKGHSHVYWYRQLPEEGLKFMVYLQKENIIDESGMPKERFSAEFPKEGPSILRIQQVVRGDSAAYFCASSPLQGDYGYTFGSGTRLTVV.

The chain recombines TRBV5-6 with TRBJ2-7; D not resolved. The CDR3 is 14 amino acids. Trimming cost V 0 bases and J 0 bases, with 7 bases left between them. Looked up from germline, CDR1 is SGHDT and CDR2 is YYEEEE. The CDR3: CASSLVQSSYEQYF. CDR3 in DNA: TGTGCCAGCAGCTTGGTGCAGAGCTCCTACGAGCAGTACTTC.

J is TRBJ1-2 and V is TRBV7-9, with 9 bases matching TRBD1. CDR1 and CDR2 (germline): SEHNR, FQNEAQ (reference sequence). V was clipped by 3 bases and J by 3 bases; unmatched bases: 8. This CDR3 contains 16 residues. The CDR3 DNA follows: TGTGCCAGCAGCTTTGATACAGGGGGCTTACACTATGGCTACACCTTC. Amino acids: CASSFDTGGLHYGYTF.

The chain carries TRBV4-3 and TRBJ1-5; no reliable D call. The CDR3 totals 15 residues. V was trimmed by 0 bases and J by 7 bases, leaving 13 bases between them. The germline V gene encodes CDR1 LGHNA and CDR2 YSLEER. CDR3 residues: CASSQETGLWQPQHF. The CDR3 nucleotides read TGCGCCAGCAGCCAAGAAACGGGATTGTGGCAGCCCCAGCATTTT.

The V gene is TRBV7-2, the J gene TRBJ2-5; 8 bases line up with TRBD2. With 2 bases clipped from V and 2 bases from J, the junction kept 4 bases outside the gene matches. The CDR3 is made up of 15 amino acids. Germline assignment: CDR1 SGHTA and CDR2 FQGNSA. Written as DNA, the CDR3 is TGTGCCAGCAGCTTAAATCCGGGAGGGCAAGAGACCCAGTACTTC. Amino acid sequence: CASSLNPGGQETQYF.

The DNA for the CDR3 is TGTGCCAGCAGCGGACAGGGGGCCTTGGGGAATGAGCAGTTCTTC. It is translated as CASSGQGALGNEQFF. This chain links TRBV9 with TRBJ2-1; 10 bases agree with TRBD1. The germline gives CDR1 SGDLS, CDR2 YYNGEE. The CDR3 contains 15 residues. After removal of 3 bases from V and 7 bases from J, the junction contained 7 bases not matched to a gene.

V gene TRBV5-1 combines with J gene TRBJ2-5; D remains unclear. CDR1 SGHRS and CDR2 YFSETQ come from the germline V gene. Trimming pared 4 bases from V and 2 bases from J, leaving 3 bases between. The CDR3 sequence is 11 residues long. The CDR3 sequence: CASSVQETQYF. The CDR3 nucleotides are TGCGCCAGCAGCGTGCAAGAGACCCAGTACTTC. The entire variable domain, with the rest obtained from reference TRBV5-1 and TRBJ2-5, is as follows: KAGVTQTPRYLIKTRGQQVTLSCSPISGHRSVSWYQQTPGQGLQFLFEYFSETQRNKGNFPGRFSGRQFSNSRSEMNVSTLELGDSALYLCASSVQETQYFGPGTRLLVL.

V and J are TRBV29-1 and TRBJ1-1; D remains ambiguous. The V gene's germline CDR1 is SQVTM and CDR2 ANQGSEA. V was shortened by 6 bases and J by 3 bases, with 20 bases between the two germline ends. This CDR3 contains 15 residues. CDR3 sequence: CSVLPNRAVYTEAFF. The CDR3 DNA is TGCAGCGTGCTACCCAACCGGGCAGTATACACTGAAGCTTTCTTT.

The chain uses TRBV7-2 and TRBJ2-7; TRBD1 aligns across 7 bases. V trimming: 5 bases; J trimming: 5 bases; junction bases outside the gene matches: 6. CDR3 size: 13 residues. CDR1 and CDR2 from the germline V gene are SGHTA and FQGNSA. The CDR3 nucleotides are TGTGCCAGCAGCGGCAAAGGGGGCGACGAGCAGTACTTC. Translated: CASSGKGGDEQYF.

This clone was seen only once. Sequence at one end of the junction differs from germline and may be a read error. The chain recombines TRBV11-2 with TRBJ1-6; D is possibly TRBD1 (5 bases). This CDR3 comprises 15 residues. Looked up from germline, CDR1 is SGHAT and CDR2 is FQNNGV. CDR3 in amino acids: CASNLGGDGNSPLHF. CDR3 DNA: TGTGCCAGCAACTTAGGTGGGGACGGCAATTCACCCCTCCACTTT.

This clone was seen a handful of times. This chain joins TRBV4-1 and TRBJ1-1; no clear D gene. Germline-derived CDR1 and CDR2 are MGHRA and YSYEKL. CDR3 length: 17 amino acids. V lost 1 base, J lost 0 bases, and 15 bases lay in between. CDR3 in DNA: TGCGCCAGCAGCCAAGTGAAGATCGGCGGGGTGAACACTGAAGCTTTCTTT. Translated: CASSQVKIGGVNTEAFF.

This clone was counted a single time. The J gene is TRBJ1-1, the V gene TRBV6-5; D is uncertain. This CDR3 has 12 amino acids. With 6 bases removed from V and 1 base from J, the gap between germline ends came to 6 bases. Germline V lookup: CDR1 MNHEY, CDR2 SVGAGI. CDR3 sequence: CASRHKNTEAFF. CDR3 coding DNA: TGTGCCAGCAGACACAAGAACACTGAAGCTTTCTTT.

This clone was picked up a small number of times. The chain uses TRBV6-7 and TRBJ1-2, with D perhaps TRBD1 (6 bases). TRBV6-7 is known as an ORF, though its function is uncertain. Trimming pared 7 bases from V and 7 bases from J, leaving 22 bases between. This CDR3 is 15 amino acids long. The CDR3 coding sequence is TGTGCCAGCATCCAAAATAACAGGGAGAAAGGTGGCTACACCTTC. It specifies CASIQNNREKGGYTF.

The chain links TRBV7-2 to TRBJ1-2; 9 bases map to TRBD1. Germline V gene lookup returns CDR1 SGHTA and CDR2 FQGNSA. This CDR3 comprises 14 residues. V dropped 1 base and J dropped 7; count of bases not matched to a gene: 4. This chain's CDR3 is CASSLGDRDGGYTF. CDR3 DNA sequence: TGTGCCAGCAGCTTAGGGGACAGGGACGGTGGCTACACCTTC.

This chain links TRBV18 with TRBJ1-5, with 7 bases fitting TRBD1. V was clipped by 3 bases and J by 5 bases; unmatched bases: 1. The CDR3 totals 13 residues. Germline CDR1 reads KGHSH; CDR2 reads LQKENI. The CDR3 region is CASSPGTDQPQHF. CDR3 DNA: TGTGCCAGCTCACCCGGGACAGATCAGCCCCAGCATTTT.

CDR3 amino acids: CASSIFVGYGYTF. As DNA, the CDR3 is TGTGCCAGTAGTATCTTCGTCGGGTACGGCTACACCTTC. The chain links TRBV19 to TRBJ1-2, with D unresolved. The germline V gene has CDR1 LNHDA and CDR2 SQIVND (reference sequence). CDR3 size: 13 residues. The V gene lost 3 bases and the J gene lost 8 bases, with 13 bases spanning the gap.

The CDR3 region is CASSYSGVGAEAFF. The CDR3 coding sequence is TGTGCCAGCAGTTACTCAGGGGTTGGCGCTGAAGCTTTCTTT. V and J are TRBV6-5 and TRBJ1-1; D perhaps matches TRBD1 (5 bases). CDR1 is MNHEY and CDR2 is SVGAGI in the germline V gene. Trimming took 0 bases from V and 6 from J, leaving 11 bases between them. This CDR3 is 14 amino acids long.